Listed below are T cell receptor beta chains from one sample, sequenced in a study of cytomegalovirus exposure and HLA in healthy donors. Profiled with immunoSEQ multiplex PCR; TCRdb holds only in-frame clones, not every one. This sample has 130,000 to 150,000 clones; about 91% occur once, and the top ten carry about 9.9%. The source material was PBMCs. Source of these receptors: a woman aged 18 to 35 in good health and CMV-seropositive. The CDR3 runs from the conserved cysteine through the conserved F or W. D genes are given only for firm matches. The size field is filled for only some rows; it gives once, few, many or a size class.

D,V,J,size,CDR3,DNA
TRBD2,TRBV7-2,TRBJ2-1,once,CASKPQSGGADEQFF,TGTGCCAGCAAGCCCCAAAGCGGGGGGGCCGATGAGCAGTTCTTC
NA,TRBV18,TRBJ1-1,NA,CASSPGSQTEAFF,TGTGCCAGCTCACCAGGGAGCCAGACTGAAGCTTTCTTT
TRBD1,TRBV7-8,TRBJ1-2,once,CASSSPGQPFPFYGYTF,TGTGCCAGCAGCTCCCCGGGACAGCCATTCCCTTTTTATGGCTACACCTTC
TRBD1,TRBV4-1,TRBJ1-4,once,CASSQLDRVVVEKLFF,TGCGCCAGCAGCCAACTGGACAGGGTAGTCGTTGAAAAACTGTTTTTT
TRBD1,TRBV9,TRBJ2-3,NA,CASSVEGGQERDTQYF,TGTGCCAGCAGCGTAGAGGGGGGACAGGAAAGGGATACGCAGTATTTT
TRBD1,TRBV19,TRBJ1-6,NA,CASSRRTGVGSPLHF,TGTGCCAGTAGTAGACGGACAGGGGTAGGATCACCCCTCCACTTT
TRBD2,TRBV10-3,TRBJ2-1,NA,CAISSPGLADNEQFF,TGTGCCATCAGTTCCCCGGGACTAGCGGACAATGAGCAGTTCTTC
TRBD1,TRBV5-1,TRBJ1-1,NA,CASSLEGAPSNTEAFF,TGCGCCAGCAGCTTGGAGGGGGCCCCTTCTAACACTGAAGCTTTCTTT
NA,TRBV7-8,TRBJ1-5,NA,CASSLPGRDPLGNQPQHF,TGTGCCAGCAGCTTACCGGGGAGAGACCCCTTGGGCAATCAGCCCCAGCATTTT
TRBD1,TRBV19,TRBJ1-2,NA,CASRRGTGVNNYGYTF,TGTGCCAGTAGGCGAGGGACAGGAGTTAATAACTATGGCTACACCTTC
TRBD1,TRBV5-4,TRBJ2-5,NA,CASSSYRQGQETQYF,TGTGCCAGCAGCTCCTATAGACAGGGGCAAGAGACCCAGTACTTC
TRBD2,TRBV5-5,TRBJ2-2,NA,CASSFGPDSGGITGELFF,TGTGCCAGCAGCTTTGGCCCGGATAGCGGGGGCATCACCGGGGAGCTGTTTTTT
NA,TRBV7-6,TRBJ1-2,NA,CASSLGQGGYTF,TGTGCCAGCAGCTTAGGGCAGGGGGGCTACACCTTC
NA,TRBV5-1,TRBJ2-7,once,CASSSTGTLIFSYEQYF,TGCGCCAGCAGCTCCACCGGGACTCTCATCTTTTCCTACGAGCAGTACTTC
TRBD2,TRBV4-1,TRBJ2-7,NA,CASTAVAGDYSYEQYF,TGCGCCAGCACCGCGGTAGCGGGAGACTACTCCTACGAGCAGTACTTC
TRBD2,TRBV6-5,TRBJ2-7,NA,CASSLPGLNHEQYF,TGTGCCAGCAGTTTACCGGGACTAAACCACGAGCAGTACTTC
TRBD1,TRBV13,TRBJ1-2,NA,CASSPKNRGRPGYGYTF,TGTGCCAGCAGCCCAAAGAACAGGGGGCGCCCGGGCTATGGCTACACCTTC
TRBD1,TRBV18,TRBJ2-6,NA,CASSLQGAKYGANVLTF,TGTGCCAGCTCACTCCAGGGGGCGAAGTATGGGGCCAACGTCCTGACTTTC
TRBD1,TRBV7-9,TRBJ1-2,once,CASSLTAGTDYGYTF,TGTGCCAGCAGCTTAACGGCCGGGACAGACTATGGCTACACCTTC
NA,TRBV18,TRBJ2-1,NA,CASSPHPGVYNEQFF,TGTGCCAGCTCACCCCACCCGGGGGTCTACAATGAGCAGTTCTTC
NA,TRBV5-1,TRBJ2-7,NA,CASSKEGRSYEQYF,TGCGCCAGCAGCAAGGAGGGACGGAGTTACGAGCAGTACTTC
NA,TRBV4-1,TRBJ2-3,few,CASSQDSNTDTQYF,TGCGCCAGCAGCCAAGATAGCAACACAGATACGCAGTATTTT
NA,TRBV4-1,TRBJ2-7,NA,CASSQGREYEQYF,TGCGCCAGCAGCCAAGGACGGGAATACGAGCAGTACTTC
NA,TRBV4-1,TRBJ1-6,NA,CASSQGWGTRGSPLHF,TGCGCCAGCAGCCAAGGATGGGGCACCCGAGGTTCACCCCTCCACTTT
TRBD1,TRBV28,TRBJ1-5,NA,CAADRGPFAVSQPQHF,TGTGCCGCCGACAGGGGGCCGTTCGCGGTTAGTCAGCCCCAGCATTTT